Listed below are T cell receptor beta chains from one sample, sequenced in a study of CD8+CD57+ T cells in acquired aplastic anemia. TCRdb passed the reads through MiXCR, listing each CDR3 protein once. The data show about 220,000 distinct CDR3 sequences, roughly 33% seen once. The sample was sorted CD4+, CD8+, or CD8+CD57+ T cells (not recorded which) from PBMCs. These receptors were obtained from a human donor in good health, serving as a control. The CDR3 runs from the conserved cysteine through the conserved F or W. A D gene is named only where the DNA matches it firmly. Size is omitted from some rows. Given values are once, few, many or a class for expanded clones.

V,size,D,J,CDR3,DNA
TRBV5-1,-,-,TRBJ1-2,CASSLTTDRSNYGYTF,TGCGCCAGCAGCTTGACCACAGACAGGAGTAACTATGGCTACACCTTC
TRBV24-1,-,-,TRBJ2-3,CAWSPGWGTDTQYF,TGTGCCTGGAGTCCGGGGTGGGGCACAGATACGCAGTATTTT
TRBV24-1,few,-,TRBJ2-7,CASSYLRGLPYEQYF,TGTGCCAGCAGTTACCTCCGGGGGCTGCCCTACGAGCAGTACTTC
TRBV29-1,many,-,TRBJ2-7,CSVEYRGRQYF,TGCAGCGTTGAGTACCGGGGAAGGCAGTACTTC
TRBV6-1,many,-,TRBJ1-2,CASSRDSSYGYTF,TGTGCCAGCAGTAGAGACAGCTCCTATGGCTACACCTTC
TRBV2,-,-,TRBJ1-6,CASRGTITGPLHF,TGTGCCAGCAGGGGGACAATTACCGGACCCCTCCACTTT
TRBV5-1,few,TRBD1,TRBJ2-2,CASSQPPGQRAIGELFF,TGCGCCAGCAGCCAACCTCCGGGACAGAGAGCTATCGGGGAGCTGTTTTTT
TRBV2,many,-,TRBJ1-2,CASSVVGQSLLGYTF,TGTGCCAGCAGTGTCGTGGGACAATCCCTCCTTGGCTACACCTTC
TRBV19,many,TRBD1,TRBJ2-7,CASSMKGQGHYEQYF,TGTGCCAGTAGTATGAAGGGACAGGGTCACTACGAGCAGTACTTC
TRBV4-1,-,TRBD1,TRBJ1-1,CASSRIGQGMTEAFF,TGCGCCAGCAGCCGGATCGGACAGGGGATGACTGAAGCTTTCTTT
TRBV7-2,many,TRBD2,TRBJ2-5,CASSGLPSGGAETQYF,TGTGCCAGCAGCGGCCTTCCTAGCGGGGGAGCAGAGACCCAGTACTTC